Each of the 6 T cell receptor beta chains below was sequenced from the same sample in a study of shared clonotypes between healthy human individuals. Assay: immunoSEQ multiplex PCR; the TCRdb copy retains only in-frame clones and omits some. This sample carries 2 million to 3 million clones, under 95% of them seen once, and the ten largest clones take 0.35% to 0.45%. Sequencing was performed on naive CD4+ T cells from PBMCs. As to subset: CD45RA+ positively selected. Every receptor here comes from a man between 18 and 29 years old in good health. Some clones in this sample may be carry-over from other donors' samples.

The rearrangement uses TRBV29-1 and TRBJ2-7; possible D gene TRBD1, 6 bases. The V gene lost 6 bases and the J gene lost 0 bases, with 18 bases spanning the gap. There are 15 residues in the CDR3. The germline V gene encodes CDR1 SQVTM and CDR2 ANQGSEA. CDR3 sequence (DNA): TGCAGCGTAAAAACTGGGACACCTACCTCCTACGAGCAGTACTTC. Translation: CSVKTGTPTSYEQYF.

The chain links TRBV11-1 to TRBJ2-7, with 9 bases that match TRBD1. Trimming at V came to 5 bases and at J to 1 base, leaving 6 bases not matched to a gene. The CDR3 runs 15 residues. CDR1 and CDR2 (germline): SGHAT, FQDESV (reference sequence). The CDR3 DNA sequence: TGTGCCAGCAGCCCCGGGACAGGGTGGTCCTACGAGCAGTACTTC. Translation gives CASSPGTGWSYEQYF.

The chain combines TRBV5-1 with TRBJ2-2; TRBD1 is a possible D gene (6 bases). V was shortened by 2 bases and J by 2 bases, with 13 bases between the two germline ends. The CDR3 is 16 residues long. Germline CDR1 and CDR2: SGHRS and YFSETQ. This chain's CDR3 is CASSFVTGLNTGELFF. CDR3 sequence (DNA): TGCGCCAGCAGCTTCGTAACAGGGTTAAACACCGGGGAGCTGTTTTTT.

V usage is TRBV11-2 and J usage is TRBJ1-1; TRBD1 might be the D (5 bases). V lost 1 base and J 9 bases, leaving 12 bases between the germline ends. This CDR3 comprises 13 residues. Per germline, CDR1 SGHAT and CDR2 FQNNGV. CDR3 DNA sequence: TGTGCCAGCAGCTTAGTAGTGGACACGCAAGCTTTCTTT. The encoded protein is CASSLVVDTQAFF. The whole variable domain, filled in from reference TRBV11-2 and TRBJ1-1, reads EAGVAQSPRYKIIEKRQSVAFWCNPISGHATLYWYQQILGQGPKLLIQFQNNGVVDDSQLPKDRFSAERLKGVDSTLKIQPAKLEDSAVYLCASSLVVDTQAFFGQGTRLTVV.

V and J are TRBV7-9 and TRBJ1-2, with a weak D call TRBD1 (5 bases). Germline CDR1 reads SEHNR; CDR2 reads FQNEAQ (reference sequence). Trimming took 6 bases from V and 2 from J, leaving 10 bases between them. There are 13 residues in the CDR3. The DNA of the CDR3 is TGTGCCAGCAGTCAGGGAGGGAACTATGGCTACACCTTC. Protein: CASSQGGNYGYTF.

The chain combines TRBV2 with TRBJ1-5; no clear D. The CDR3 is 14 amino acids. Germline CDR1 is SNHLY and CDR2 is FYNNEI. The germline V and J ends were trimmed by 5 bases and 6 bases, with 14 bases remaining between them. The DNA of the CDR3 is TGTGCCAGCAGTCGGGCACCAAATGGTCAGCCCCAGCATTTT. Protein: CASSRAPNGQPQHF.